Sequencing of this T cell receptor beta chain was carried out in a study of OX40 agonist ivuxolimab in advanced cancers. As for the study more broadly: Ivuxolimab, which targeted the costimulatory receptor OX40 (CD134), was an agonistic, fully human IgG2 monoclonal antibody. Partial responses were achieved by three dose-escalation patients, of whom one had hepatocellular carcinoma and two had cutaneous melanoma. Of the approximately 54 dose-escalation patients, hepatocellular carcinoma was present in around 19, melanoma in roughly 15, renal cell carcinoma in 9 and head and neck cancer in 9. The paper reports the monotherapy dose-escalation portion (N of about 47 patients) of the phase I ivuxolimab trial. The dose-escalation cohort was about 87% male with a mean age of about 60 years, ranging from roughly 20 to 80. Prior anti-PD-1, anti-PD-L1 or anti-CTLA-4 therapy was permitted, and checkpoint inhibitors had been received by under 50% of dose-escalation patients. The point of sequencing TCRbeta in the periphery was to test whether ivuxolimab changed TCR sequence diversity and drove clonal T-cell expansion. Intravenous ivuxolimab was administered to patients every 2 weeks at six dose levels: 0.01, 0.1, 0.3, 1.5, 3 and 10 mg/kg.

About this clone itself: No antigen is known for it. Per-base quality was not reported, and no clone a single base away is much larger than it.

On the study overall, not on this receptor specifically: Clonal expansion of both CD4+ and CD8+ blood T cells was observed from baseline to week 6 at doses 0.1 to 3.0 mg/kg. In the 0.1-3.0 mg/kg groups, partial responders had among the lowest normalized peripheral clonal expansion, particularly in CD8+ T cells. After ivuxolimab, CD8+ T cells had more expanded clones than CD4+ T cells on average. Low levels of normalized T-cell clonal expansion were also shown by some nonresponding patients. The antigen specificity of the clonally expanded peripheral T cells was not determined.

Genomic DNA was isolated from the sorted cells so that the TCRbeta CDR3 region could be sequenced. The immunoSEQ Assay was used to sequence the TCRbeta CDR3 regions. Sourced from immuneACCESS, this table was stored by TCRdb with only in-frame sequences that have V and J called. A share of the clones is absent; for the studies checked, an unresolved V gene accounts for under half, and the remainder has no known explanation. Across this sample there are approximately 70,000 clones, with 70% to 90% seen only once. 0.25% to 0.3% of the sample goes to the ten largest clones. The germline V gene yields SNHLY for CDR1 and FYNNEI for CDR2. Deletion took 3 bases off V and 8 bases off J, with a span of 11 bases between the germline ends. From the cysteine through the phenylalanine, the CDR3 covers 13 amino acids. The kept DNA is CDR3 alone, 39 bases in frame from the first base. The trial excluded patients who had a history of autoimmune disease or were on systemic immunosuppression. Peripheral blood for TCR sequencing was collected from all dose cohorts at baseline, on cycle 4 day 1, and on cycle 7 day 1. The samples were drawn from a first-in-human, open-label, multicenter phase I dose-escalation trial of ivuxolimab. Adults with locally advanced or metastatic melanoma, renal cell carcinoma, hepatocellular carcinoma or head and neck squamous cell carcinoma were enrolled in the trial. Before TCR sequencing, CD4+ T cells and CD8+ T cells were sorted from peripheral blood as separate populations.

The sequence links TRBV2 to TRBJ2-1; too little of a D gene remains to name it. The receptor was derived from an adult with an advanced solid tumor such as melanoma, head and neck, liver or kidney cancer. The sample here was CD4+ or CD8+ T cells sorted from blood, taken in a trial of the OX40 agonist ivuxolimab. The CDR3 region: CASSEVMGYEQFF. The bases are TGTGCCAGCAGTGAGGTGATGGGGTATGAGCAGTTCTTC.